This T cell receptor (beta chain) was found in a study of shared clonotypes between healthy human individuals. Study-wide background: A donor's plate count was three for CD4 naive and three for CD4 memory; CD8 naive had two and CD8 memory one.

Per sorted-subset replicate PCR, input was approximately 180 ng DNA, representing tens of thousands of T cell genomes. Some clones are missing from TCRdb's copy, which holds only in-frame ones; the method was immunoSEQ multiplex PCR. The sample lists roughly 2.4 million clones, almost 96% seen once, with less than 0.15% in the top ten. CD4+ cells yielded CD45RA+ naive and CD45RA-negative memory subsets. The ends were cut back, 6 bases at V and 4 bases at J, with 21 bases in the middle. This CDR3 is 16 amino acids long. CDR1 and CDR2 (germline): MDHEN, SYDVKM. About this clone itself: The antigen is not known.

Overall study results and limits: Larger estimated richness was generally recorded for naive subsets relative to memory subsets.

The TCR was taken from a man between 18 and 35 years old in good health. Sequenced: naive CD4+ T cells sorted from blood. Subset of the sample: CD45RA+ positively selected. The chain has TRBV28 and TRBJ2-5; D is ambiguous. The CDR3 coding sequence is TGTGCCAGCAGCCCTCCCGGGCCCCTGAGTCGAGAGACCCAGTACTTC. This gives the protein CASSPPGPLSRETQYF.